This entry lists 16 T cell receptor beta chains sequenced from one sample in a study of beta chain features in type 1 diabetes (dated by TCRdb to 2016 to 2019). Here is what the overall study found, with its caveats: A moderate but significant shortening of TCRB CDR3 length was observed in type 1 diabetes patients in all four CD4+ subsets.

Antigens for these TCRs are unknown. The library came from the immunoSEQ multiplex PCR assay. All of the isolated RNA was reverse transcribed with the High Capacity cDNA Reverse Transcription Kit, so expressed TCRB transcripts were sequenced. The clones in this table, taken by TCRdb from immuneACCESS, are in-frame only. Not every clone is retained; where verified, under half of the shortfall comes from an unresolved V gene, and the cause of the rest is unknown. This sample gives some 350,000 clones in total; approximately 13% of them show up just once. Together, the top ten hold nearly 0.015% of the sample. Sequences were obtained from naive CD4+ T cells from blood. The sample's cell subset or site label is to be understood as: true naive CD4+ T cells. These receptors all come from a woman aged 18-29 years with type 1 diabetes.

This clone was detected a few times. The chain joins TRBV6-5 to TRBJ2-3; 8 bases map to TRBD1. This CDR3 contains 15 residues. From germline, CDR1 is MNHEY and CDR2 SVGAGI. V was pared by 0 bases and J by 3 bases, with 2 bases of the junction left unmatched. Here the CDR3 DNA reads TGTGCCAGCAGTTACTCGGACAGGGAGACAGATACGCAGTATTTT. Protein product: CASSYSDRETDTQYF.

The chain employs TRBV19 and TRBJ2-1; possibly TRBD2 for D (5 bases). The V end lost 7 bases, the J end lost 7 bases, and 20 bases lay between the germline ends. The germline gives CDR1 LNHDA, CDR2 SQIVND (reference sequence). This CDR3 has 15 amino acids. CDR3 coding DNA: TGTGCCAGTACCTTACCCCGGCTAGCACCAAATGAGCAGTTCTTC. It translates to CASTLPRLAPNEQFF.

This clone was seen only a few times. The rearrangement joins TRBV19 to TRBJ2-7; 8 nucleotides align to TRBD2. The V and J ends lost 10 bases and 2 bases, in that order; junction bases with no gene match: 7. This CDR3 is built from 13 residues. Germline CDR1 LNHDA, CDR2 SQIVND (reference sequence). This CDR3 is CATRSGSTYEQYF. The CDR3 DNA follows: TGTGCCACTCGGAGCGGGAGCACCTACGAGCAGTACTTC.

This clone was detected only a few times. The CDR3: CASIGRGSSYNEQFF. CDR3 nucleotides: TGTGCCAGTATAGGCCGGGGGAGCTCCTACAATGAGCAGTTCTTC. The chain couples TRBV19 to TRBJ2-1, with a possible D match to TRBD2 (6 bases). The CDR3 has 15 residues. V was trimmed by 7 bases and J by 0 bases, leaving 13 bases between them. From germline, CDR1 is LNHDA and CDR2 SQIVND (reference sequence).

This chain uses TRBV11-2 with TRBJ2-1; 7 positions agree with TRBD2. The germline V gene has CDR1 SGHAT and CDR2 FQNNGV. The CDR3 runs to 18 residues. With 8 bases clipped from V and 0 bases from J, the junction kept 16 bases outside the gene matches. CDR3 sequence: CASVPSRRKRGSYNEQFF. The CDR3 DNA follows: TGTGCCAGCGTTCCCTCCCGCCGTAAGCGGGGCTCCTACAATGAGCAGTTCTTC.

Points on this clone: This sample also contains other DNA sequences that code for the same CDR3. The chain employs TRBV7-2 and TRBJ2-3; D is possibly TRBD1 (5 bases). Germline values: CDR1 SGHTA, CDR2 FQGNSA. The V and J ends lost 1 base and 2 bases respectively, with 7 bases between them. The CDR3 contains 14 residues. The CDR3 reads CASSLGGLTDTQYF. CDR3 DNA: TGTGCCAGCAGCTTAGGGGGCCTCACAGATACGCAGTATTTT.

This clone was detected a few times. The V and J genes are TRBV7-6 and TRBJ2-1; TRBD1 might be the D (6 bases). The CDR3 runs to 16 residues. V was pared by 1 base and J by 9 bases, with 19 bases between. Germline loops: CDR1 SGHVS, CDR2 FNYEAQ. This CDR3 reads CASSLGSNSARGEQFF. CDR3 DNA: TGTGCCAGCAGCTTAGGATCAAATAGCGCCAGGGGTGAGCAGTTCTTC. Combining the CDR3 with reference TRBV7-6 and TRBJ2-1 gives the whole variable domain GAGVSQSPRYKVTKRGQDVALRCDPISGHVSLYWYRQALGQGPEFLTYFNYEAQQDKSGLPNDRFSAERPEGSISTLTIQRTEQRDSAMYRCASSLGSNSARGEQFFGPGTRLTVL.

V and J are TRBV4-1 and TRBJ2-2; 9 bases align to TRBD2. Germline loops: CDR1 MGHRA, CDR2 YSYEKL. V shed 5 bases and J 6 bases; nucleotides not matched to a gene: 7. CDR3 length: 15 residues. The DNA of the CDR3 is TGCGCCAGCAGCGCCAGCGGGAGGTTGGCCGGGGAGCTGTTTTTT. As protein: CASSASGRLAGELFF.

This clone appeared a few times. The rearrangement uses TRBV7-9 and TRBJ1-2, with a possible D match to TRBD1 (5 bases). This CDR3 is 15 amino acids long. Germline assignment: CDR1 SEHNR and CDR2 FQNEAQ (reference sequence). Trimming pared 1 base from V and 1 base from J, leaving 10 bases between. CDR3 sequence (DNA): TGTGCCAGCAGCTTAGTTCCAGGGTATAACTATGGCTACACCTTC. As protein: CASSLVPGYNYGYTF.

The V and J genes are TRBV30 and TRBJ2-7; TRBD1 might be the D (5 bases). The CDR3 has 16 residues. V was shortened by 2 bases and J by 0 bases, with 17 bases between the two germline ends. CDR1 is GTSNPN and CDR2 is SVGIG in the germline V gene (reference sequence). The CDR3 region is CAWSQGTGRNSYEQYF. DNA for the CDR3: TGTGCCTGGAGTCAAGGAACAGGTAGAAACTCCTACGAGCAGTACTTC. The full variable domain, its missing parts supplied by reference TRBV30 and TRBJ2-7, is SQTIHQWPATLVQPVGSPLSLECTVEGTSNPNLYWYRQAAGRGLQLLFYSVGIGQISSEVPQNLSASRPQDRQFILSSKKLLLSDSGFYLCAWSQGTGRNSYEQYFGPGTRLTVT.

This clone was seen more than once but under ten times. The rearrangement joins TRBV2 to TRBJ2-7; 8 bases are a match to TRBD1. Germline CDR1 SNHLY, CDR2 FYNNEI. Trimming at V came to 6 bases and at J to 5 bases, leaving 3 bases not matched to a gene. This CDR3 region has 12 residues. CDR3 sequence: CASRGQGDEQYV. CDR3 nucleotides: TGTGCCAGCAGAGGACAGGGTGACGAGCAGTACGTC.

The chain combines TRBV28 with TRBJ1-5; weak D call: TRBD1 (5 bases). V was clipped by 1 base and J by 5 bases, with 18 bases between them. The CDR3 runs to 17 residues. Germline values: CDR1 MDHEN, CDR2 SYDVKM. DNA of the CDR3: TGTGCCAGCAGTTTATTGTCTTCGGTAGACAGCCATCAGCCCCAGCATTTT. Encoded protein: CASSLLSSVDSHQPQHF.

The chain is built from TRBV7-9 and TRBJ1-2, with TRBD1 identical over 10 bases. Germline V gene data show CDR1 as SEHNR and CDR2 as FQNEAQ (reference sequence). CDR3 size: 15 residues. V shed 5 bases and J 5 bases; nucleotides not matched to a gene: 8. The CDR3 loop is CASSEGQGSYYGYTF. CDR3 nucleotides: TGTGCCAGCAGCGAGGGACAGGGGAGTTATTATGGCTACACCTTC.

The chain links TRBV19 to TRBJ1-1; the D gene is possibly TRBD1 (5 bases). Trimming cost V 5 bases and J 7 bases, with 8 bases left between them. The CDR3 has 11 residues. Germline lookup yields CDR1 LNHDA and CDR2 SQIVND (reference sequence). CDR3 nucleotides: TGTGCCAGTAGTTTTAGGGGTGAAGCTTTCTTT. Protein product: CASSFRGEAFF.

This clone was seen a handful of times. This chain uses TRBV6-6 with TRBJ2-7; TRBD1 agrees at 9 bases. The CDR3 is 15 residues long. Germline V lookup: CDR1 MNHNY, CDR2 SVGAGI (reference sequence). The trim removed 6 bases at V and 1 base at J, leaving 7 bases unmatched. The CDR3 loop is CASRSGQGNSYEQYV. Written as DNA, the CDR3 is TGTGCCAGCAGGAGCGGACAGGGGAATTCCTACGAGCAGTACGTC.

This clone came up a few times. The rearrangement uses TRBV6-5 and TRBJ2-3; the match to TRBD2 covers 8 bases. Germline values: CDR1 MNHEY, CDR2 SVGAGI. The CDR3 is 14 residues long. After removal of 6 bases from V and 3 bases from J, the junction contained 5 bases not matched to a gene. CDR3: CASRAGVGTDTQYF. DNA of the CDR3: TGTGCCAGCAGAGCGGGAGTGGGTACAGATACGCAGTATTTT.